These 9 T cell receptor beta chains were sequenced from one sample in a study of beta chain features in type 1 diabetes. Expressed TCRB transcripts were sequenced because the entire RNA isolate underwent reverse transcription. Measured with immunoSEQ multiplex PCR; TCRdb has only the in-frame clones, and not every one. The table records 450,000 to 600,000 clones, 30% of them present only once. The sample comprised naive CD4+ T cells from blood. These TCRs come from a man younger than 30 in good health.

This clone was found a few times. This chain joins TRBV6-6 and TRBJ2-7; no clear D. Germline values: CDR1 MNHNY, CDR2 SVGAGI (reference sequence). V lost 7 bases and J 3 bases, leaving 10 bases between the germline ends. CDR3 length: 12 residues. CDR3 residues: CASNPAGYEQYF. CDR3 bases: TGTGCCAGCAACCCCGCCGGCTACGAGCAGTACTTC.

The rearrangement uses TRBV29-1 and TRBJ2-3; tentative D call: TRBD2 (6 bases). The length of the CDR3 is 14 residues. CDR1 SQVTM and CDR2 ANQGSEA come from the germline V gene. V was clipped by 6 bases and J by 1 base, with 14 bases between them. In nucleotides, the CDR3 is TGCAGCGTGCCTCGGGGGTGGGGCACAGATACGCAGTATTTT. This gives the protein CSVPRGWGTDTQYF.

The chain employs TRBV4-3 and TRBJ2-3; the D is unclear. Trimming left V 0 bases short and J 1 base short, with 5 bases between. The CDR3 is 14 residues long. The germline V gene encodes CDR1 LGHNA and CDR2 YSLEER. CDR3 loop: CASSQERGTDTQYF. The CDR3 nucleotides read TGCGCCAGCAGCCAAGAACGGGGCACAGATACGCAGTATTTT.

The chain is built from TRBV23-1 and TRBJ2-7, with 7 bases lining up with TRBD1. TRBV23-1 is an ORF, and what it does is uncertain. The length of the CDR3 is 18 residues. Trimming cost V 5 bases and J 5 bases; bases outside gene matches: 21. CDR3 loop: CASSCEGWTGRRFDEQYF. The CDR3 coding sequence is TGCGCCAGCAGTTGTGAAGGATGGACAGGCCGTAGGTTTGACGAGCAGTACTTC.

CDR3 region: CASRTSGNSYEQYF. Here the CDR3 DNA reads TGCGCCAGCAGGACTAGCGGTAACTCCTACGAGCAGTACTTC. The chain links TRBV10-2 to TRBJ2-7; 9 nucleotides match TRBD2. Germline trimming cut 6 bases from V and 0 bases from J; bases unmatched to any gene: 3. There are 14 residues in the CDR3. The germline V gene has CDR1 WSHSY and CDR2 SAAADI.

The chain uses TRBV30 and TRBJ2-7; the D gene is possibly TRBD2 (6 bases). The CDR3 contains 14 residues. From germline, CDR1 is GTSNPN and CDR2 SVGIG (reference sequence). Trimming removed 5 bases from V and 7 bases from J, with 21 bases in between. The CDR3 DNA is TGTGCCTGGGCTTACCCAGGGACTCCCCCTGAGCAGTACTTC. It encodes CAWAYPGTPPEQYF.

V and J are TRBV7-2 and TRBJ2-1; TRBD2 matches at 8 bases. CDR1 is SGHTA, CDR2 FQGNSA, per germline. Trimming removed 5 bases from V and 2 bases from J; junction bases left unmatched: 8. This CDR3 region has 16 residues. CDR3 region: CASSDRTSGAYNEQFF. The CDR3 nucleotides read TGTGCCAGCAGCGACCGTACTAGCGGAGCCTACAATGAGCAGTTCTTC.

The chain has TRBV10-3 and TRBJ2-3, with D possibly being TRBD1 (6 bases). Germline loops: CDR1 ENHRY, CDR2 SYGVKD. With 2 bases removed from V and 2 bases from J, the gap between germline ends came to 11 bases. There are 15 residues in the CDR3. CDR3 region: CAISEPQGNTDTQYF. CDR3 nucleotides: TGTGCCATCAGTGAGCCGCAGGGGAACACAGATACGCAGTATTTT.

The CDR3 reads CASSQSPTNPYGYTF. The DNA of the CDR3 is TGTGCCAGCAGCCAATCCCCAACGAACCCCTATGGCTACACCTTC. The chain employs TRBV16 and TRBJ1-2; D is ambiguous. The germline V gene encodes CDR1 KGHSY and CDR2 FQNENV. Trimming took 0 bases from V and 4 from J, leaving 12 bases between them. The CDR3 is made up of 15 amino acids.